This T cell receptor (beta chain) was sequenced in a study of beta chain features in type 1 diabetes. The V gene's germline CDR1 is PRHDT and CDR2 FYEKMQ (reference sequence). The V end was cut by 3 bases, the J end by 2 bases, with 14 bases between. CDR3 length: 16 amino acids. Reverse transcribing all isolated RNA meant expressed TCRB transcripts were sequenced. Sequenced by immunoSEQ multiplex PCR; TCRdb stores in-frame clones only, minus some. There are fewer than 550,000 clones in the sample; approximately 10% occur only once, and around 0.05% lies in the top ten. The sequence was collected from a woman in her late teens or twenties in good health. The V gene is TRBV13, the J gene TRBJ1-3, with D perhaps TRBD1 (5 bases). Source material: naive CD4+ T cells from blood. Here the CDR3 DNA reads TGTGCCAGCAGCTTGATCCTGGTAGGGGCTGGAAACACCATATATTTT. Its protein is CASSLILVGAGNTIYF.